These T cell receptor beta chains were read from a single sample in a study of T cell repertoires in cytomegalovirus infection. In TCRdb, the reads were re-called with MiXCR into one record per CDR3 protein. The profile covers fewer than 350,000 distinct CDR3 sequences, with 25% to 35% appearing a single time and roughly 20% taken by the ten largest. Antigens for these TCRs are unknown. The starting material was cultured PBMCs, obtained from culture after CMV antigen stimulation. The receptors were gathered from a human donor in good health (CMV status not recorded). Some clones in this sample may be carry-over from other donors' samples. Each CDR3 is given with its conserved first and last residue.

j_call,v_call,cdr3_aa
TRBJ2-1,TRBV2,CASSEARASGRYEQFF
TRBJ1-1,TRBV12-3/TRBV12-4,CASSPNGGRTEAFF
TRBJ2-1,TRBV7-8,CASSPSGGAVNEQFF
TRBJ1-1,TRBV4-2,CASSPGRVGQGEAFF
TRBJ1-6,TRBV2,CASSPERVEDSPLHF
TRBJ1-2,TRBV19,CASSTPGQGVSGYTF
TRBJ1-6,TRBV27,CASSRDAVMGNSPLHF
TRBJ2-1,TRBV3-1,CASSQDLLHRVYNEQFF
TRBJ2-1,TRBV5-4,CASSRSSGVHEQFF
TRBJ1-5,TRBV28,CASKTSGRGSNQPQHF
TRBJ2-7,TRBV27,CASSGAGGRGYEQYF
TRBJ2-7,TRBV27,CASSANRDRAKEQYF
TRBJ1-1,TRBV7-2,CASSLGGWTGATEAFF
TRBJ1-2,TRBV20-1,CSAREGARENYGYTF
TRBJ1-1,TRBV12-3/TRBV12-4,CATQQGLNTEAFF
TRBJ2-7,TRBV27,CASSLGAKWEQYF
TRBJ1-1,TRBV7-9,CASLEQGGLNTEAFF
TRBJ2-7,TRBV27,CASSPSGRLLHGYEQYF
TRBJ2-5,TRBV7-9,CASSLARLGETQYF
TRBJ2-7,TRBV7-3,CASSLGGGSWDEQYF
TRBJ2-2,TRBV12-5,CASGLTDPGELFF
TRBJ1-1,TRBV20-1,CSAREGTVMNTEAFF
TRBJ2-3,TRBV4-1,CASSQAEGPSSTDTQYF
TRBJ2-1,TRBV20-1,CSASAGGPYSYNEQFF
TRBJ2-7,TRBV12-3/TRBV12-4,CASSLGSTSSYEQYF
TRBJ2-3,TRBV25-1,CASSQRAPDTQYF
TRBJ1-1,TRBV4-2,CASSQRDRASTEAFF
TRBJ1-2,TRBV6-1,CASSVLDGSSGGYTF
TRBJ1-5,TRBV7-2,CASSPGHTRGNQPQHF
TRBJ2-5,TRBV28,CASSSQIDQETQYF
TRBJ1-1,TRBV5-1,CASSRLDDRNTEAFF
TRBJ1-2,TRBV25-1,CASSEYGDGIYGYTF